This entry is about one TCR beta chain. This clone showed up just once. The antigen this receptor binds is unknown. Per-base qualities were not stored, and no clone one base away is much larger. For TCR Vbeta sequencing, memory CD4+ T cells were sorted ex vivo from the peripheral blood of narcolepsy patients and healthy controls. This specimen belongs to a study of T cells in narcolepsy (dated 2018 in TCRdb). Broadly, across the study: Patients with narcolepsy type 1 or type 2 (NT1, NT2) were enrolled in the study together with healthy control donors. The study sought autoreactive T cells targeting hypocretin neuron self-antigens (hypocretin, TRIB2) in narcolepsy patients, using TCR Vbeta sequencing to track clonotypes in blood and CSF.

The CDR3, cysteine through phenylalanine, is 13 amino acids long. Only the CDR3 part of the read is kept: 39 bases, read in frame from the first base. V and J lose 3 bases and 1 base, and a span of 6 bases separates them. Taken from the germline V gene (reference sequence), the CDR1 and CDR2 loops are SEHNR and FQNEAQ. The library was produced with the immunoSEQ multiplex PCR assay. Drawn from immuneACCESS, this table holds only the in-frame rearrangements with V and J called that TCRdb kept. Clones are partly lost; checked studies trace under half to an unresolved V gene and leave the rest unexplained. The sample table records some 13,000 clones; about 89% of these occur just once. The ten most abundant clones make up 1.5% to 2% of the sample. The paper's findings and limits, for the study overall: Plots that compared CSF and blood CD4+ T cell clonotypes from the same patient highlighted HCRT-specific and TRIB2-specific autoreactive clonotypes. Certain blood memory CD4+ repertoires from patients and controls had no sequences that matched autoreactive T cell clones. Numbers of sequenced blood memory CD4+ clonotypes were comparable, averaging about 40,000 in patients and 33,354 in controls. According to the report, autoreactive clonotypes were detected serially in the blood of the same patients and of different patients, but not in healthy controls.

The material sequenced was CD45RA- memory CD4+ T cells from PBMCs. What the cell subset or site label conveys for this sample: memory T cells sorted ex vivo from peripheral blood. This TCR was recovered from a human donor with narcolepsy. The rearrangement combines TRBV7-9 with TRBJ2-5; confidence is insufficient to name the D gene. The DNA sequence reads TGTGCCAGCAGCTTTGGCATCCAAGAGACCCAGTACTTC. Its protein reads: CASSFGIQETQYF. Full variable domain (CDR3 extended with the reference TRBV7-9 and TRBJ2-5 proteins): DTGVSQNPRHKITKRGQNVTFRCDPISEHNRLYWYRQTLGQGPEFLTYFQNEAQLEKSRLLSDRFSAERPKGSFSTLEIQRTEQGDSAMYLCASSFGIQETQYFGPGTRLLVL.